In its sample, the clone carrying this T cell receptor beta chain was seen many times. Unsorted PBMC replicate PCRs used approximately 300 ng DNA, around 28,000 T cell genomes. TCRdb's copy holds only in-frame clones and misses some; the assay was immunoSEQ multiplex PCR. The sample has approximately 460,000 clones; over 60% are singletons. The data were taken from a study of shared clonotypes between healthy human individuals. The CDR3 contains 15 residues. Trimming left V 0 bases short and J 9 bases short, with 18 bases between. The germline V gene encodes CDR1 SGDLS and CDR2 YYNGEE. Specimen: PBMCs. The receptor's source is a woman aged 40-49 years in good health. Some clones in this sample may be carry-over from other donors' samples. J is TRBJ1-2 and V is TRBV9; D call uncertain. The CDR3 loop reads CASSVGGLTLASYTF. The DNA for the CDR3 is TGTGCCAGCAGCGTAGGAGGACTAACGCTCGCAAGCTACACCTTC.